This TCR beta chain was profiled in a study of human T cells and chemical hapten exposure. The time point here: patch test 1, 2 weeks after DPC sensitization. Sample treatment: therapeutic diphenylcyclopropenone sensitization with weekly scalp DPC. Study-wide points: The study found that DPC sensitization did not change TCRs above 1 in 1000 frequency.

Germline V gene data show CDR1 as SGHRS and CDR2 as YFSETQ. The CDR3 extends over 14 amino acids. After removal of 3 bases from V and 5 bases from J, the junction contained 4 bases not matched to a gene. A few counts support this clonotype. What it binds is unknown. The library labeled individual cDNA molecules by adding unique molecular identifiers to them. How the authors handled the data: Samples contained a median of approximately 100,000 TCRs, with a range of roughly 20,000 to 690,600. TCRdb re-called the RACE reads through MiXCR, storing one row per CDR3 protein. The V and J calls shown here were made by TCRdb, not taken from the authors' results. The sample carries fewer than 500,000 distinct CDR3 sequences, roughly 4.8% recorded once.

The sequence came from a woman between 45 and 60 years old with alopecia areata. Some clones in this sample may be carry-over from other donors' samples. The chain employs TRBV5-1 and TRBJ2-5; 10 positions agree with TRBD2. The sequencing here drew on whole blood, taken in connection with sensitization to the hapten diphenylcyclopropenone (DPC). CDR3 region: CASSSGTSEETQYF. CDR3 DNA: TGCGCCAGCAGCTCCGGGACTAGCGAGGAGACCCAGTACTTC.